This T cell receptor (beta chain) was profiled in a study of CD8 T cells in ankylosing spondylitis. The CDR3 spans 12 residues. The germline V gene encodes CDR1 SGHVS and CDR2 FQNEAQ. V was pared by 5 bases and J by 6 bases, with 7 bases between. Whole-study findings and limits: The study identified a TCR beta motif of several highly homologous variants that appeared characteristic of ankylosing spondylitis blood. Peripheral blood held disease-linked clones only at relatively low frequency, and these were CD8+. The study looked at matched synovial fluid samples from ankylosing spondylitis patients. Disease-linked clones were reported to be significantly enriched there.

Libraries for TCR beta were made by quantitative 5'-RACE with molecular barcodes. MiXCR, applied by TCRdb to the 5' RACE reads, yields one record per CDR3 protein. The repertoire holds 15,000 to 20,000 distinct CDR3 sequences, with around 8% as singletons. With regard to this clonotype: The antigen remains unidentified.

This TCR was recovered from a male donor with ankylosing spondylitis or in good health (not recorded which). The specimen was blood. The V and J genes are TRBV7-8 and TRBJ1-4, with D unclear. CDR3 nucleotides: TGTGCCAGCAGCCGATCTTATGAAAAACTGTTTTTT. Its translation: CASSRSYEKLFF.